This is a list of T cell receptor beta chains from one sample in a study of beta chain features in type 1 diabetes. Generated by immunoSEQ multiplex PCR, the TCRdb table keeps only in-frame clones and is missing some. This sample has roughly 300,000 clones, with roughly 8.8% found just once. Material for sequencing was central memory CD4+ T cells from blood. The receptors stem from a man aged 25-45 years with type 1 diabetes. CDR3s include the opening cysteine and the closing phenylalanine or tryptophan. Each record gives: V gene, J gene, D gene, clone size, CDR3 DNA, CDR3 protein. A D gene is named only where the DNA matches it firmly. For some rows the clone size is stated as once, few or many, or as a class when expanded; others skip it.

TRBV18	TRBJ1-5	TRBD1	NA	TGTGCCAGCACCCAGACAGGGGATCAGCCCCAGCATTTT	CASTQTGDQPQHF
TRBV5-6	TRBJ1-2	NA	NA	TGTGCCAGCAGCTTGGGGGCCCAGCGAGATGGCTACACCTTC	CASSLGAQRDGYTF
TRBV11-3	TRBJ2-1	NA	NA	TGTGCCAGCAGCTTAGACCGGCCTGGGGTGGGGGCTTCCTACAATGAGCAGTTCTTC	CASSLDRPGVGASYNEQFF
TRBV2	TRBJ2-6	NA	NA	TGTGCCAGCAGTGACAGGGAGTCTGGGGCCAACGTCCTGACTTTC	CASSDRESGANVLTF
TRBV5-1	TRBJ1-5	NA	NA	TGCGCCAGCAGCCGGGGGGATGGCAATCAGCCCCAGCATTTT	CASSRGDGNQPQHF
TRBV7-2	TRBJ1-2	NA	few	TGTGCCAGCAGCCTACAGGGTGAAACTTTATATGGCTACACCTTC	CASSLQGETLYGYTF
TRBV4-3	TRBJ2-7	NA	few	TGCGCCAGCAGCTCCCTTGTGGACGGGGGCAGTCGCTACGAGCAGTACTTC	CASSSLVDGGSRYEQYF
TRBV7-7	TRBJ2-5	TRBD2	NA	TGTGCTAGCAGCTTCGGACTAGATCAGACCCAGTACTTC	CASSFGLDQTQYF
TRBV2	TRBJ2-1	TRBD2	NA	TGTGCCAGCAGTCCCATTACTAGCGGGCGCCTTAATGAGCAGTTCTTC	CASSPITSGRLNEQFF
TRBV7-9	TRBJ2-6	NA	few	TGTGCCAGCAGCTTACTGGGGGCCGGGGCCAACGTCCTGACTTTC	CASSLLGAGANVLTF
TRBV6-5	TRBJ1-2	TRBD1	NA	TGTGCCAGCAGTTGGATGACAGGGGGGTATGGCTACACCTTC	CASSWMTGGYGYTF
TRBV29-1	TRBJ2-5	NA	few	TGCAGCGTTGTGGTCCAAGAGACCCAGTACTTC	CSVVVQETQYF
TRBV11-2	TRBJ2-5	TRBD1	NA	TGTGCCAGCAGTTATACAGGGGAGGAGACCCAGTACTTC	CASSYTGEETQYF
TRBV28	TRBJ1-1	TRBD1	many	TGTGCCAGCAGTTTATCACCGGGACAGATGAACACTGAAGCTTTCTTT	CASSLSPGQMNTEAFF
TRBV25-1	TRBJ2-5	NA	NA	TGTGCCAGCAGTGAGGGGTTCCCCAACGGGCCGGTGGAGACCCAGTACTTC	CASSEGFPNGPVETQYF
TRBV7-2	TRBJ2-7	NA	few	TGTGCCAGCAGCCGACCCGTGGGGGGCTCCTACGAGCAGTACTTC	CASSRPVGGSYEQYF
TRBV2	TRBJ2-2	TRBD1	NA	TGTGCCAGCATTTCGGTAGGGGGCATGACCGGGGAGCTGTTTTTT	CASISVGGMTGELFF
TRBV21-1	TRBJ2-7	NA	few	TGTGCCAGCAAAACCCCCTCCTACGAGCAGTACTTC	CASKTPSYEQYF
TRBV7-9	TRBJ2-1	NA	NA	TGTGCCAGCAGCTTTAACAGCTACAATGAGCAGTTCTTC	CASSFNSYNEQFF
TRBV7-2	TRBJ2-5	TRBD2	NA	TGTGCCAGCAGCTTAGCGGCAGCGGGGGGGCAAGAGACCCAGTACTTC	CASSLAAAGGQETQYF
TRBV29-1	TRBJ1-4	NA	NA	TGCAGCGTTGTTGCAACTAATGAAAAACTGTTTTTT	CSVVATNEKLFF
TRBV19	TRBJ2-5	NA	many	TGTGCCAGTAGTAAAGACTGGGACCAAGAGACCCAGTACTTC	CASSKDWDQETQYF
TRBV29-1	TRBJ2-1	NA	many	TGCAGCGTCTGGGTTTACAATGAGCAGTTCTTC	CSVWVYNEQFF
TRBV20-1	TRBJ2-5	NA	few	TGCAGTGCTAAGGACCCCGCGACCCAGTACTTC	CSAKDPATQYF
TRBV6-5	TRBJ1-1	NA	NA	TGTGCCAGCAGTTACACTCTGGGTGTCACTGAAGCTTTCTTT	CASSYTLGVTEAFF
TRBV11-2	TRBJ1-2	TRBD1	many	TGTGCCAGCAGCTCCGGGACAGGGAACTATGGCTACACCTTC	CASSSGTGNYGYTF
TRBV18	TRBJ2-6	TRBD1	many	TGTGCCAGCTCACCAAGTGACAGGGTTTTCTCTGGGGCCAACGTCCTGACTTTC	CASSPSDRVFSGANVLTF